This T cell receptor (beta chain) is from a study of breast tumors, draining lymph nodes, adjacent tissues. Study results and caveats: The data were judged consistent with most tumor T cells coming from lymph node and expanding in tumor. The lymph node origin of tumor T cells was framed as consistent with a hypothesis, not demonstrated. Compared with lymph nodes, tumors were less diverse; compared with nontumor tissue, more.

Axillary draining lymph nodes of breast cancer patients supplied the node samples. There are 12 residues in the CDR3. Germline V gives CDR1 DFQATT, CDR2 SNEGSKA (reference sequence). The ends were cut back, 0 bases at V and 14 bases at J, with 15 bases in the middle. Regarding this clonotype: The antigen is not known. A much larger clonotype is one base distant, so this may be a read error.

TCRdb processed the multiplex PCR reads anew with MiXCR; each CDR3 protein has one entry. Here the sample spans around 150,000 distinct CDR3 sequences, less than 35% being singletons. The TCR was taken from a female donor with breast cancer. Some clones in this sample may be carry-over from other donors' samples. Sequenced: axillary lymph node tissue. The rearrangement links TRBV20-1 to TRBJ2-3; no firm D call. The DNA for the CDR3 is TGCAGTGCTAGAGATCAGAGTCTCTCGCCGTATTTT. Protein sequence: CSARDQSLSPYF.